Listed here are 9 T cell receptor beta chains from one sample, sequenced in a study of CD8 T cells in ankylosing spondylitis. TCRdb recomputed calls from the 5' RACE reads with MiXCR, one row per CDR3 protein. The profile shows some 15,000 distinct CDR3 sequences, 8.2% of them singletons. The sequenced sample was blood. The source is a male donor with ankylosing spondylitis or in good health (not recorded which).

This clonotype was seen at least ten times. The chain employs TRBV5-6 and TRBJ2-1; D not certain. Germline V lookup: CDR1 SGHDT, CDR2 YYEEEE. Trimming took 4 bases from V and 6 from J, leaving 11 bases between them. The CDR3 is 13 residues long. The DNA for the CDR3 is TGTGCCAGCAGCCCGGGCGCAAGCAATGAGCAGTTCTTC. This encodes CASSPGASNEQFF.

This clonotype came up many times. V gene TRBV3-1 combines with J gene TRBJ2-1, with 8 bases lining up with TRBD2. The CDR3 loop spans 15 amino acids. Germline V CDR1 and CDR2: LGHDT, YNNKEL (reference sequence). Losses at the gene ends were 4 bases for V and 8 bases for J; bases not matched to a gene: 10. The CDR3: CASSPRGAKGYEQFF. The CDR3 DNA reads as TGTGCCAGCAGCCCGCGGGGGGCTAAAGGGTATGAGCAGTTCTTC.

The chain recombines TRBV28 with TRBJ2-3; D gene uncertain. Trimming pared 5 bases from V and 3 bases from J, leaving 12 bases between. Germline V CDR1 and CDR2: MDHEN, SYDVKM. This CDR3 region has 14 residues. CDR3 region: CASSLTAGTDTQYF. As DNA, the CDR3 is TGTGCCAGCAGTCTCACTGCCGGGACAGATACGCAGTATTTT.

V and J are TRBV20-1 and TRBJ2-2; 9 bases match TRBD2. The V and J ends lost 6 bases and 8 bases, in that order; junction bases with no gene match: 10. This CDR3 comprises 14 residues. The germline CDR1 and CDR2 sequences are DFQATT and SNEGSKA (reference sequence). For the CDR3, the DNA is TGCAGTGCGAGGGGACTTAGCGGGAGAGGGGAGCTGTTTTTT. Translation gives CSARGLSGRGELFF.

This chain uses TRBV4-3 with TRBJ1-5; no definite D call. The CDR3 contains 16 residues. With 4 bases removed from V and 0 bases from J, the gap between germline ends came to 13 bases. CDR1 LGHNA and CDR2 YSLEER come from the germline V gene. The CDR3 sequence is CASSPSHLYSNQPQHF. The CDR3 nucleotides read TGCGCCAGCAGCCCCAGCCATTTATATAGCAATCAGCCCCAGCATTTT.

This clonotype was seen many times. J is TRBJ2-3 and V is TRBV20-1; D remains ambiguous. The CDR3 sequence is 14 residues long. Germline V lookup: CDR1 DFQATT, CDR2 SNEGSKA (reference sequence). The V and J ends lost 3 bases and 0 bases respectively, with 10 bases between them. In DNA form, the CDR3 reads TGCAGTGCTAGGACTCAGCCTAGCACAGATACGCAGTATTTT. It codes for CSARTQPSTDTQYF.

This clonotype has a handful of counts. This chain connects TRBV20-1 to TRBJ2-7; D call uncertain. V was clipped by 6 bases and J by 4 bases, with 10 bases between them. Germline-derived CDR1 and CDR2 are DFQATT and SNEGSKA (reference sequence). This CDR3 is 11 amino acids long. CDR3 region: CSAADAYEQYV. The CDR3 region has the DNA TGCAGTGCCGCGGACGCATACGAGCAGTACGTC.

This clonotype came up many times. This sequence joins TRBV20-1 and TRBJ2-3, with 12 positions matching TRBD2. Germline V gives CDR1 DFQATT, CDR2 SNEGSKA (reference sequence). The CDR3 is 15 residues long. The J segment lost 2 bases and the V segment lost 6 bases, leaving 6 bases of the junction unmatched. The chain's CDR3 is CSAQGLAGFTDTQYF. CDR3 nucleotide sequence: TGCAGTGCCCAAGGACTAGCGGGATTCACAGATACGCAGTATTTT.

This chain connects TRBV7-9 to TRBJ2-2; tentatively, D is TRBD1 (6 bases). The CDR3 covers 13 residues. Germline V gives CDR1 SEHNR, CDR2 FQNEAQ (reference sequence). Between the trimmed V and J ends, which lost 7 bases and 6 bases, there was a span of 12 bases. Written as DNA, the CDR3 is TGTGCCAGCACCGACCACAGGGCCGGGGAGCTGTTTTTT. This sequence encodes CASTDHRAGELFF.